The T cell receptor (beta chain) under discussion was sequenced for a study of PD-1 blockade in classical Hodgkin lymphoma. Study at large: Patients had nivolumab dosed at 3 mg/kg, delivered intravenously every 2 weeks.

Trimming stripped 6 bases from V and 0 bases from J, with 2 bases between. The CDR3 is made up of 11 amino acids. Germline assignment: CDR1 ENHRY and CDR2 SYGVKD. Every single patient, without exception, relapsed after autologous stem cell transplantation, and brentuximab vedotin exposure varied. Assay used: immunoSEQ multiplex PCR; TCRdb lists only in-frame clones, some missing. This table holds around 19,000 clones, 77% found once. To note about this clone: The sample carries other DNA sequences with the same CDR3.

This TCR was sampled from a human donor with classical Hodgkin lymphoma. The sequencing used peripheral blood mononuclear cells (PBMCs), collected before the second cycle of nivolumab. The V and J genes are TRBV10-3 and TRBJ2-5; D call uncertain. CDR3 amino acids: CAISNQETQYF. CDR3 coding DNA: TGTGCCATCAGCAACCAAGAGACCCAGTACTTC.